The clone carrying this T cell receptor (beta chain) was detected many times. Trimming took 3 bases from V and 4 from J, leaving 10 bases between them. CDR1 and CDR2 from the germline V gene are WSHSY and SAAADI. This CDR3 contains 15 residues. TCRdb reprocessed the multiplex PCR reads via MiXCR and lists one record per CDR3 protein. The data hold 21,000 or so distinct CDR3 sequences, with about two fifths observed a single time. The entry originates in a study of breast tumors, draining lymph nodes, adjacent tissues. The sequence came from a female donor with breast cancer. Some clones in this sample may be carry-over from other donors' samples. The J gene is TRBJ2-6, the V gene TRBV10-2; perhaps D is TRBD1 or TRBD2 (5 bases each). Sequenced input: breast tumor tissue. This chain's CDR3 is CASSDQGTGANVLTF. CDR3 sequence (DNA): TGCGCCAGCAGTGATCAAGGGACCGGGGCCAACGTCCTGACTTTC.